These T cell receptor beta chains were read from a single sample in a study of CD8 T cells in ankylosing spondylitis. TCRdb itself ran the 5' RACE reads through MiXCR, one entry per CDR3 protein. The data hold roughly 250,000 distinct CDR3 sequences, with over 9.5% observed a single time. Sequencing was performed on blood, either unsorted or a sorted T cell fraction (not recorded which). Receptor source: a male donor with ankylosing spondylitis or in good health (not recorded which). Each CDR3 is given with its conserved first and last residue. D genes are given only for firm matches. Only part of the rows carry a size: once, few, many, or a class if the clone is expanded.

d_gene,v_gene,abundance,j_gene,CDR3aa,CDR3nt
TRBD1,TRBV5-4,few,TRBJ1-2,CASSWDRAGYGYTF,TGTGCCAGCAGCTGGGACAGGGCGGGCTATGGCTACACCTTC
TRBD1,TRBV28,many,TRBJ1-5,CASSLQPGQGSQPQHF,TGTGCCAGCAGTCTCCAGCCGGGACAGGGTTCTCAGCCCCAGCATTTT
NA,TRBV10-2,NA,TRBJ1-2,CASQRGTYGYTF,TGCGCCAGCCAGAGGGGGACTTATGGCTACACCTTC
NA,TRBV5-1,many,TRBJ1-1,CASSLVLGDTEAFF,TGCGCCAGCAGCTTGGTGCTGGGGGACACTGAAGCTTTCTTT
TRBD2,TRBV2,few,TRBJ2-1,CASSETGGTYNEQFF,TGTGCCAGCAGTGAAACCGGGGGGACCTACAATGAGCAGTTCTTC
TRBD1,TRBV15,many,TRBJ2-7,CATSGTGVGYEQYF,TGTGCCACCAGCGGGACAGGGGTTGGTTACGAGCAGTACTTC
NA,TRBV5-1,many,TRBJ2-7,CASSLTGSPYEQYF,TGCGCCAGCAGCTTGACAGGGAGCCCCTACGAGCAGTACTTC
TRBD1,TRBV7-9,NA,TRBJ2-1,CASSLSWDRGEQFF,TGTGCCAGCAGCTTATCATGGGACAGGGGTGAGCAGTTCTTC
NA,TRBV11-2,few,TRBJ2-7,CASSLGPLGEQYF,TGTGCCAGCAGCTTAGGCCCTCTGGGCGAGCAGTACTTC
TRBD1,TRBV5-5,many,TRBJ2-7,CASSLRIRDRFHEQYF,TGTGCCAGCAGCTTGCGGATCCGGGACAGGTTCCACGAGCAGTACTTC
NA,TRBV3-1,many,TRBJ1-1,CASSLRDTQNTEAFF,TGTGCCAGCAGCCTCAGGGACACCCAGAACACTGAAGCTTTCTTT
TRBD1,TRBV12-3/TRBV12-4,many,TRBJ1-1,CASSAGGANTEAFF,TGTGCCAGCAGTGCAGGGGGCGCGAACACTGAAGCTTTCTTT
NA,TRBV3-1,many,TRBJ2-6,CASSRAGTSGANVLTF,TGTGCCAGCAGCCGGGCAGGGACCTCTGGGGCCAACGTCCTGACTTTC
NA,TRBV14,many,TRBJ2-2,CASSRTGTSLYNTGELFF,TGTGCCAGCAGCCGGACCGGGACCTCTCTTTATAACACCGGGGAGCTGTTTTTT
NA,TRBV7-6,few,TRBJ2-4,CASSPRAGPNIQYF,TGTGCCAGCAGCCCCCGGGCCGGCCCGAACATTCAGTACTTC
NA,TRBV5-1,many,TRBJ2-7,CASSPSPHGGIYEQYF,TGCGCCAGCAGCCCAAGCCCCCATGGAGGGATCTACGAGCAGTACTTC